Following are 2 T cell receptor beta chains from one sample sequenced in a study of blood T cell repertoires in COVID-19. Sequenced by immunoSEQ multiplex PCR; TCRdb stores in-frame clones only, minus some. The data show a few hundred thousand clones, about 90% seen once. The sequencing sample was made of peripheral blood. These receptors all come from a woman in her twenties or thirties with COVID-19, enrolled during active disease.

Regarding this clone: Its ends do not fully match the called genes, so a read error is possible. The V gene is TRBV7-6, the J gene TRBJ2-4; 9 nucleotides match TRBD2. CDR1 is SGHVS, CDR2 FNYEAQ, per germline. The CDR3 spans 13 residues. The CDR3 sequence is CASSSGTSRRRVF. The CDR3 DNA reads as TGTGCCAGCAGCTCCGGGACTAGCCGACGACGGGTCTTC.

This chain uses TRBV28 with TRBJ2-1; no clear D gene. V lost 3 bases, J lost 3 bases, and 9 bases lay in between. This CDR3 region has 14 residues. The germline V gene has CDR1 MDHEN and CDR2 SYDVKM. The CDR3 sequence: CASSFFRVYNEQFF. CDR3 sequence (DNA): TGTGCCAGCAGTTTTTTCCGGGTCTACAATGAGCAGTTCTTC.